This T cell receptor (beta chain) was profiled in a study of T cell changes during pregnancy in multiple sclerosis. Trimming at V came to 3 bases and at J to 6 bases, leaving 7 bases not matched to a gene. CDR1 KGHSH and CDR2 LQKENI come from the germline V gene. CDR3 length: 15 residues. Sequencing was performed with immunoSEQ multiplex PCR; in TCRdb, only in-frame clones are kept and a portion is missing. The data show about 36,000 clones, about 92% seen once. This rearrangement joins TRBV18 to TRBJ1-1, with 10 nucleotides matching TRBD1. Sequenced here: CD4+ T cells from peripheral blood mononuclear cells, sampled in the third trimester of pregnancy. The origin of this receptor is a female donor in good health, enrolled as a control in a pregnancy study. CDR3 region: CASSPLDRGGPEAFF. The DNA for the CDR3 is TGTGCCAGCTCACCTTTGGACAGGGGGGGACCTGAAGCTTTCTTT.